The following is a T cell receptor (beta chain) sequence with its context. Antigen unknown. Germline lookup yields CDR1 MDHEN and CDR2 SYDVKM. This CDR3 spans 13 amino acids. The V end lost 7 bases, the J end lost 1 base, and 5 bases lay between the germline ends. Assay: immunoSEQ multiplex PCR; the TCRdb copy retains only in-frame clones and omits some. The sample yields about 110,000 clones, roughly nine tenths seen once. This sample is part of a study of T cell responses to AZD1222 COVID-19 vaccine. Study-wide points: Researchers took repertoire samples only after the peak T cell response had come. Nearly half of the spike-specific TCRs reportedly recognize variant regions that carry no mutations.

The chain combines TRBV28 with TRBJ1-6; D may be TRBD1 (5 bases). The sample was peripheral blood, taken on day 0 of MenACWY control vaccination. This receptor was identified in an adult in good health. The CDR3 region is CASKGSYNSPLHF. The DNA for the CDR3 is TGTGCCAGCAAGGGGTCCTATAATTCACCCCTCCACTTT.